Reported below is one TCR beta chain. Clones were sequenced by immunoSEQ multiplex PCR, and TCRdb holds only the in-frame ones, with some missing. Counted here are under 150,000 clones, around 87% occurring once; the ten biggest clones make up 2.9%. The data were obtained in a study of control samples from healthy donors and cancer patients. The V and J ends lost 3 bases and 1 base respectively, with 9 bases between them. Germline-derived CDR1 and CDR2 are LNHDA and SQIVND (reference sequence). The CDR3 is made up of 14 amino acids. J is TRBJ1-1 and V is TRBV19; TRBD1 is a possible D gene (6 bases). This receptor was obtained from a man aged 60 to 75 in good health. Sequenced: blood. CDR3 bases: TGTGCCAGTAGTATGTCACAGGGGAACACTGAAGCTTTCTTT. Amino acids: CASSMSQGNTEAFF.